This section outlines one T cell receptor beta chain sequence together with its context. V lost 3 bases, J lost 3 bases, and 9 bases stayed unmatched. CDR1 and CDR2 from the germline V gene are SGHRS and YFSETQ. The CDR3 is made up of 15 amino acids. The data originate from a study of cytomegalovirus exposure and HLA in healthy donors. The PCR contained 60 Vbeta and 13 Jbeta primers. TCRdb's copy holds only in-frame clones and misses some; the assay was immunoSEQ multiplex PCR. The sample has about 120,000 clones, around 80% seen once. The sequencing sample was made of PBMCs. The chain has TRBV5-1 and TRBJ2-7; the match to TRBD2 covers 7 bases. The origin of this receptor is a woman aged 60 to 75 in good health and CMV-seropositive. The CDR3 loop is CASSWAAGTGYEQYF. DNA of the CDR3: TGCGCCAGCAGCTGGGCAGCGGGAACGGGCTACGAGCAGTACTTC.